This TCR beta chain is drawn from a study of OX40 agonist ivuxolimab in advanced cancers. The germline V gene encodes CDR1 GTSNPN and CDR2 SVGIG (reference sequence). The CDR3 is made up of 16 amino acids. Losses at the gene ends were 2 bases for V and 0 bases for J; bases not matched to a gene: 7. The table came from immunoSEQ multiplex PCR; TCRdb's copy has only in-frame clones and leaves some out. The sample holds about 69,000 clones; approximately 90% are singletons and the top ten take more than 4.5%. For this clone: Its specificity is unknown.

Blood was sampled at baseline, cycle 4 day 1, and cycle 7 day 1. The study's findings and limits: Mean expanded clone counts were higher in CD8+ than CD4+ T cells. At 0.1 to 3.0 mg/kg, clonal expansion of CD4+ and CD8+ blood T cells had occurred by week 6.

The chain couples TRBV30 to TRBJ2-7; 10 nucleotides line up with TRBD2. The material was CD4+ or CD8+ T cells sorted from blood, obtained in a trial of the OX40 agonist ivuxolimab. The sequence derives from an adult with an advanced solid tumor such as melanoma, head and neck, liver or kidney cancer. The CDR3 coding sequence is TGTGCCTGGAGTCTTGAACTAGCGGGGAGCTCCTACGAGCAGTACTTC. Translated, it gives CAWSLELAGSSYEQYF. The whole variable domain, remainder taken from reference TRBV30 and TRBJ2-7, is SQTIHQWPATLVQPVGSPLSLECTVEGTSNPNLYWYRQAAGRGLQLLFYSVGIGQISSEVPQNLSASRPQDRQFILSSKKLLLSDSGFYLCAWSLELAGSSYEQYFGPGTRLTVT.